Each of the 3 T cell receptor beta chains below was sequenced from the same sample in a study of blood T cell repertoires in COVID-19. Repertoires were generated with immunoSEQ multiplex PCR, while TCRdb's copy carries only in-frame clones and drops some. The sample consists of over 200,000 clones, 75% to 90% of them appearing once. The sample consisted of peripheral blood. The source of these receptors is a human donor in a cohort sampled during active COVID-19.

This clone was seen once. V and J are TRBV7-2 and TRBJ2-7; 9 bases agree with TRBD2. V shed 3 bases and J 4 bases; nucleotides not matched to a gene: 7. CDR1 and CDR2 from the germline V gene are SGHTA and FQGNSA. The CDR3 runs 15 residues. DNA of the CDR3: TGTGCCAGCAGCTTCGGAGTAGCGGGAGTTTACGAGCAGTACTTC. Amino acid sequence: CASSFGVAGVYEQYF.

V usage is TRBV7-2 and J usage is TRBJ2-1, with 8 nucleotides matching TRBD1. The germline V gene encodes CDR1 SGHTA and CDR2 FQGNSA. Germline trimming cut 5 bases from V and 9 bases from J; bases unmatched to any gene: 6. CDR3 length equals 13 residues. CDR3 coding DNA: TGTGCCAGCAGCGCAGGGGGCCCGCCTGAGCAGTTCTTC. Protein sequence: CASSAGGPPEQFF.

This clone has more than one count but fewer than ten. J is TRBJ1-5 and V is TRBV6-5; 8 nucleotides line up with TRBD1. The CDR3 runs to 13 residues. Germline values: CDR1 MNHEY, CDR2 SVGAGI. V lost 6 bases, J lost 6 bases, and 4 bases stayed unmatched. The CDR3: CASRMDRAQPQHF. CDR3 DNA: TGTGCCAGCAGAATGGACAGGGCTCAGCCCCAGCATTTT.